This paragraph covers one T cell receptor beta chain sequence. Its antigen is currently not known. Per-base qualities were not stored, and no clone one base away is much larger. The data were obtained in a study of CD8 T cells in ankylosing spondylitis (dated by TCRdb to about 2017). For context, the study as a whole: T cell receptor beta repertoires were profiled in healthy donors and ankylosing spondylitis patients so that disease-linked TCR variants could be found. Peripheral blood was sampled, and synovial fluid was additionally collected from ankylosing spondylitis patients. The whole study cohort included roughly 110 healthy donors and roughly 24 ankylosing spondylitis patients.

The paper as a whole reports these results and caveats: A TCR beta motif of several highly homologous amino acid variants appeared characteristic of blood from ankylosing spondylitis patients. A CD8+ phenotype was shown by the disease-linked clones, which were found at relatively low frequencies in peripheral blood. Some TCR beta motif variants had previously been reported in synovial fluid and blood of reactive arthritis patients, which suggested common disease-initiation mechanisms. The disease-linked clones were reported as significantly enriched in matched synovial fluid samples from ankylosing spondylitis patients.

Instrument on record: Illumina HiSeq 2500. Quantitative 5'-RACE with molecular barcodes was the method used to prepare the TCR beta libraries. The authors' pipeline ran thus. Disease-linked TCR variants were identified with a new computational method built on a probabilistic model of VDJ rearrangement. The raw public reads went through TCRdb reprocessing: fastp at Q25, MiXCR clone calling, in-frame beta chains kept. CDR3 protein sequences are deduplicated, and each keeps its most common genes and DNA. The V and J calls were not made by the authors but by TCRdb's processing. This sample holds under 550,000 distinct CDR3 sequences; more than 25% were observed only once. The ten biggest clones cover approximately 1% of the sample. This clonotype originated in a male donor with ankylosing spondylitis. Input material: blood, either unsorted or a sorted T cell fraction (not recorded which).

The DNA reads as follows: TGCAGTGCTAGCGGTCAGGGGGCTCCTTATGGCTACACCTTC. Its translation reads: CSASGQGAPYGYTF. Here the chain combines TRBV20-1 and TRBJ1-2, with TRBD1 matching 8 junction bases. Spanning cysteine to phenylalanine, the CDR3 consists of 14 amino acids. Only CDR3 DNA is held: 42 bases, read in frame from base 1. CDR1 is given as DFQATT and CDR2 as SNEGSKA, both from the germline V gene (reference sequence). Germline trimming: 3 bases from V, 5 bases from J; junction bases outside gene matches: 8.